The next 12 T cell receptor beta chains were all read from a single sample in a study of monozygotic twins with inflammatory bowel disease. No DNA is given; TCRdb re-called the 5' RACE reads and lists each CDR3 protein once. The sample table includes 440,000 or so distinct CDR3 sequences. The source material was blood. Receptors originate from a human donor with ulcerative colitis or Crohn's disease, or a healthy co-twin of an affected twin (not recorded which).

This sequence joins TRBV29-1 and TRBJ1-2. The germline V gene has CDR1 SQVTM and CDR2 ANQGSEA. The CDR3 contains 12 residues. CDR3 sequence reads: CSVREGGARYTF.

This chain connects TRBV29-1 to TRBJ1-1. This CDR3 has 12 residues. Germline CDR1 SQVTM, CDR2 ANQGSEA. CDR3 protein: CSARESLAEAFF.

This chain's CDR3 is CASSERSARGGETQYF. The chain combines TRBV7-6 with TRBJ2-5; lacking DNA, the TRBD2 call made by TCRdb goes unchecked. Germline loops: CDR1 SGHVS, CDR2 FNYEAQ. CDR3 size: 16 residues.

The chain has TRBV10-3 and TRBJ2-1; TCRdb selects TRBD1, and the lack of DNA leaves this call unchecked. The CDR3 consists of 14 residues. Germline lookup yields CDR1 ENHRY and CDR2 SYGVKD. The CDR3 reads CAISEWGQGLEQFF.

The J gene is TRBJ2-1, the V gene TRBV7-9; TCRdb selects TRBD2, and the lack of DNA leaves this call unchecked. This CDR3 contains 15 residues. CDR1 SEHNR and CDR2 FQNEAQ come from the germline V gene (reference sequence). CDR3 sequence reads: CASSLAGTRWDEQFF.

The J gene is TRBJ1-5, the V gene TRBV18. Germline-derived CDR1 and CDR2 are KGHSH and LQKENI. The CDR3 runs 15 residues. The CDR3 is CASSRQASSNQPQHF. Full variable domain (remainder filled in from reference TRBV18 and TRBJ1-5): NAGVMQNPRHLVRRRGQEARLRCSPMKGHSHVYWYRQLPEEGLKFMVYLQKENIIDESGMPKERFSAEFPKEGPSILRIQQVVRGDSAAYFCASSRQASSNQPQHFGDGTRLSIL.

The chain carries TRBV5-5 and TRBJ2-1; with no DNA, the TCRdb D assignment of TRBD1 cannot be verified. Looked up from germline, CDR1 is SGHKS and CDR2 is YYEKEE (reference sequence). The CDR3 is 14 residues long. This CDR3 is CASSLVRVSAEQFF. Using reference TRBV5-5 and TRBJ2-1 for the parts outside the CDR3, the full variable domain is DAGVTQSPTHLIKTRGQQVTLRCSPISGHKSVSWYQQVLGQGPQFIFQYYEKEERGRGNFPDRFSARQFPNYSSELNVNALLLGDSALYLCASSLVRVSAEQFFGPGTRLTVL.

The chain couples TRBV5-1 to TRBJ2-5; the D call from TCRdb, TRBD2, cannot be confirmed without DNA. The CDR3 loop spans 15 amino acids. Germline lookup yields CDR1 SGHRS and CDR2 YFSETQ. The CDR3 here is CASSLEGGNRETQYF.

The J gene is TRBJ1-4, the V gene TRBV3-1; the D gene TCRdb calls, TRBD1, cannot be checked with no DNA. This CDR3 comprises 15 residues. Germline loops: CDR1 LGHDT, CDR2 YNNKEL (reference sequence). CDR3 sequence reads: CASSPGQRPWEKLFF.

This chain uses TRBV27 with TRBJ1-1; the TRBD1 assignment by TCRdb is unverifiable without DNA. CDR3 length: 16 amino acids. Germline lookup yields CDR1 MNHEY and CDR2 SMNVEV (reference sequence). CDR3 sequence reads: CASRLAGQGANTEAFF.

The gene calls are TRBV20-1 and TRBJ2-4; the TCRdb call, TRBD1, lacks DNA for checking. Germline V gives CDR1 DFQATT, CDR2 SNEGSKA (reference sequence). The CDR3 length is 13 residues. CDR3 region: CSGSPAGKNIQYF.

The chain has TRBV12-3 or TRBV12-4 and TRBJ2-7; lacking DNA, the TRBD2 call made by TCRdb goes unchecked. This CDR3 is 13 amino acids long. CDR3 loop: CASRDGPLDEQYF.